This TCR beta chain appears in the sequencing data of a study of CD8 T cells in ankylosing spondylitis. Libraries of TCR beta came from quantitative 5'-RACE with molecular barcodes. In TCRdb, the 5' RACE reads were re-called with MiXCR into one record per CDR3 protein. The table lists roughly 180,000 distinct CDR3 sequences, roughly 10% of them singletons. The germline V gene has CDR1 SEHNR and CDR2 FQNEAQ (reference sequence). The CDR3 spans 12 residues. V gave up 5 bases and J gave up 3 bases, with 6 bases separating them. This clonotype has only a few counts. This clonotype was sampled from a female donor with ankylosing spondylitis or in good health (not recorded which). This rearrangement joins TRBV7-9 to TRBJ2-3; the D is unclear. Sequences were obtained from blood, either unsorted or a sorted T cell fraction (not recorded which). CDR3 loop: CASSRPTDTQYF. The CDR3 coding sequence is TGTGCCAGCAGCCGCCCGACAGATACGCAGTATTTT. The entire variable domain, with the rest obtained from reference TRBV7-9 and TRBJ2-3, is as follows: DTGVSQNPRHKITKRGQNVTFRCDPISEHNRLYWYRQTLGQGPEFLTYFQNEAQLEKSRLLSDRFSAERPKGSFSTLEIQRTEQGDSAMYLCASSRPTDTQYFGPGTRLTVL.